This TCR beta chain emerged from a study of control samples from healthy donors and cancer patients. TCRdb keeps only in-frame clones here, not all; method: immunoSEQ multiplex PCR. The data contain more than 85,000 clones, 84% of them singletons. V was clipped by 2 bases and J by 2 bases; unmatched bases: 2. Germline V gives CDR1 SGHRS, CDR2 YFSETQ. The CDR3 sequence is 14 residues long. This chain joins TRBV5-1 and TRBJ2-7, with 9 bases aligning to TRBD2. Sequences were obtained from PBMCs. This TCR came from a man aged 65 to 79 with lung cancer. The CDR3 region is CASSFGGGAYEQYF. In nucleotides, the CDR3 is TGCGCCAGCAGCTTCGGCGGGGGGGCCTACGAGCAGTACTTC.